These 11 T cell receptor beta chains share one sample of origin, sequenced in a study of CD8+CD57+ T cells in acquired aplastic anemia. The template used for profiling TCR beta VDJ and CDR3 was genomic DNA. TCRdb fed the reads into MiXCR, producing one record per CDR3 protein. The sample carries some 200,000 distinct CDR3 sequences, approximately 35% recorded once. Sequenced material: sorted CD4+, CD8+, or CD8+CD57+ T cells (not recorded which) from PBMCs. These TCRs come from a human donor in good health, serving as a control.

In the case of this clonotype: A much larger clone lies a single base off, so this may be a read error. The J gene is TRBJ1-5, the V gene TRBV7-9; D ambiguous. Germline CDR1 reads SEHNR; CDR2 reads FQNEAQ (reference sequence). Trimming shortened V by 8 bases and J by 5 bases, and 16 bases separated the two germline ends. This CDR3 spans 14 amino acids. CDR3 sequence reads: CASGSGPGYQPQHF. In DNA form, the CDR3 reads TGTGCCAGCGGCTCTGGCCCGGGGTATCAGCCCCAGCATTTT.

This clonotype showed up many times. V is TRBV5-4 and J is TRBJ2-7; D is undetermined. The CDR3 length is 14 residues. The germline CDR1 and CDR2 sequences are SGHNT and YYREEE (reference sequence). V was cut by 3 bases and J by 0 bases, with 10 bases left in between. The CDR3, as DNA: TGTGCCAGCAGCTCCAAAAGTGACTCCTACGAGCAGTACTTC. Translated: CASSSKSDSYEQYF.

Concerning this clonotype: This clone may be a read error of a much larger clone one base away. The rearrangement joins TRBV7-6 to TRBJ2-5; a possible D gene is TRBD2 (6 bases). CDR3 length equals 14 residues. Germline CDR1 and CDR2: SGHVS and FNYEAQ. CDR3 sequence reads: CASSRGWGGETLYF. The CDR3 DNA sequence: TGTGCCAGCAGCCGGGGGTGGGGCGGAGAGACCCTGTACTTC.

This clonotype was observed a single time. The V and J genes are TRBV24-1 and TRBJ2-7; 9 positions agree with TRBD1. Unmatched junction bases numbered 9, after V lost 5 bases and J lost 5 bases. CDR1 KGHDR and CDR2 SFDVKD come from the germline V gene. CDR3 length: 15 amino acids. CDR3 in amino acids: CATSAKSRDRDEQYF. CDR3 nucleotides: TGTGCCACCAGTGCTAAATCCCGGGACAGGGACGAGCAGTACTTC.

This clonotype has a count of ten or more. The V and J genes are TRBV6-1 and TRBJ2-7; 7 positions match TRBD1. The CDR3 loop spans 15 amino acids. The germline V gene encodes CDR1 MNHNS and CDR2 SASEGT. J lost 5 bases, V lost 6 bases, and 13 bases had no gene match. In nucleotides, the CDR3 is TGTGCCAGCAGCAGGTTCGAAAGACAGGGTGACGAGCAGTACTTC. Translated: CASSRFERQGDEQYF.

The chain has TRBV9 and TRBJ2-7, with a possible D match to TRBD1 (6 bases). The CDR3 consists of 14 residues. V lost 0 bases and J 6 bases, leaving 13 bases between the germline ends. Per germline, CDR1 SGDLS and CDR2 YYNGEE. The CDR3 DNA reads as TGTGCCAGCAGCGTAGACAGGGATCTGAGCGAGCAGTACTTC. Translation gives CASSVDRDLSEQYF.

The rearrangement links TRBV19 to TRBJ2-7, with D maybe TRBD1 (6 bases). V lost 5 bases and J 6 bases, leaving 17 bases between the germline ends. The CDR3 is 14 residues long. From germline, CDR1 is LNHDA and CDR2 SQIVND (reference sequence). The CDR3 DNA is TGTGCCAGTAGTGTGGGGGACACGAGTAGCGAGCAGTACTTC. This sequence encodes CASSVGDTSSEQYF.

Worth noting for this clonotype: This may be a read error: a much more frequent sequence differs by one nucleotide. The chain couples TRBV7-9 to TRBJ2-7, with TRBD1 matching over 7 bases. The CDR3 is made up of 14 amino acids. Germline V lookup: CDR1 SEHNR, CDR2 FQNEAQ (reference sequence). The CDR3 coding sequence is TGTGCCTGCAGCCCTAAAACAGGGGTGGACGAGCAGTACTTC. Residues: CACSPKTGVDEQYF.

J is TRBJ2-7 and V is TRBV24-1; the D gene is possibly TRBD1 (5 bases). Germline V gives CDR1 KGHDR, CDR2 SFDVKD. The CDR3 extends over 14 amino acids. Trimming cost V 5 bases and J 0 bases, with 10 bases left between them. CDR3 DNA sequence: TGTGCCACCAGTGCCAGGGAAAGCTCCTACGAGCAGTACTTC. This codes for CATSARESSYEQYF.

This chain joins TRBV6-2 or TRBV6-3 and TRBJ2-1, with TRBD2 matching 7 bases. Germline V lookup: CDR1 MNHEY, CDR2 SVGEGT. The CDR3 has 18 amino acids. V dropped 0 bases and J dropped 7; count of bases not matched to a gene: 15. CDR3 residues: CASSYSSGVEWSGNEQFF. Written as DNA, the CDR3 is TGTGCCAGCAGTTACTCGAGCGGGGTGGAGTGGTCGGGAAATGAGCAGTTCTTC.

The chain links TRBV7-2 to TRBJ2-5, with 15 bases fitting TRBD2. The CDR3 runs 16 residues. The germline V gene encodes CDR1 SGHTA and CDR2 FQGNSA. After removal of 2 bases from V and 5 bases from J, the junction contained 3 bases not matched to a gene. The CDR3 spells CASSLYGLAGGETQYF. The DNA for the CDR3 is TGTGCCAGCAGCTTATACGGACTAGCGGGAGGGGAGACCCAGTACTTC.